Listed here is a single T cell receptor beta chain. The antigen is unknown. From the 5' RACE reads, TCRdb called clonotypes with MiXCR, one entry per CDR3 protein. There are under 300,000 distinct CDR3 sequences in the sample; around 8% occur only once, and approximately 23% lies in the top ten. The data derive from a study of T-cell memory formation after mild COVID-19. Study-level results: Certain responding clones were present in pre-infection memory, suggesting participation of cross-reactive memory. Those CD4+ clones that contracted were mainly in CM and EM (CD8+ ones in EMRA). Day 15 to 85 contractors were CD4/CD8 balanced; later expanders leaned CD4+.

The specimen sequenced was PBMCs or a T cell subset sorted from them (not recorded which). This TCR was recovered from a man aged 18 to 35 who had mild COVID-19 (a few samples of this study predate the infection). Cell type and time point are not known.

Written as DNA, the CDR3 is TGTGCCAGCAGCTCAAAGGCGGGGGCCTCGGGTGAGCAGTTCTTC. It is translated as CASSSKAGASGEQFF. This rearrangement joins TRBV7-3 to TRBJ2-1; possibly TRBD2 for D (7 bases). V was clipped by 4 bases and J by 9 bases, with 19 bases between them. Germline loops: CDR1 SGHTA, CDR2 FQGTGA. This CDR3 is built from 15 residues.